A selection of T cell receptor beta chains follows, all from one sample in a study of blood T cells in healthy people across ages. MiXCR, applied by TCRdb to the 5' RACE reads, yields one record per CDR3 protein. The data contain around 750,000 distinct CDR3 sequences, roughly 53% of them seen just once; the ten biggest clones take up approximately 40%. Sequenced input: blood. The receptor set was obtained from a man older than 75 in good health. Both conserved end residues are part of each CDR3. D genes are given only for firm matches. Size values are once, few and many counts, or a class for expanded clones, and some rows have none.

d_call clone_size j_call v_call cdr3_aa cdr3_nt
TRBD1 - TRBJ1-1 TRBV25-1 CASRADRGGNTEAFF TGTGCCAGCAGGGCCGACAGGGGAGGGAACACTGAAGCTTTCTTT
- few TRBJ1-2 TRBV20-1 CSASPEGHGYTF TGCAGTGCTAGCCCCGAGGGACATGGCTACACCTTC
TRBD1 - TRBJ1-2 TRBV29-1 CSARQGAQGLYGYTF TGCAGCGCGAGACAGGGGGCGCAGGGGCTCTATGGCTACACCTTC
- few TRBJ1-4 TRBV15 CATSSRGVDNEKLFF TGTGCCACCAGCTCGAGGGGGGTTGATAATGAAAAACTGTTTTTT
- - TRBJ2-1 TRBV19 CASTRGSEQFF TGTGCCAGTACCCGGGGGAGTGAGCAGTTCTTC
- - TRBJ2-4 TRBV4-1 CASSPRQAITNIQYF TGCGCCAGCAGCCCGCGACAGGCGATTACAAACATTCAGTACTTC
- - TRBJ2-6 TRBV7-9 CASSLDLSWGRSSGANVLTF TGTGCCAGCAGCTTAGACCTCAGTTGGGGAAGGAGCTCTGGGGCCAACGTCCTGACTTTC
- - TRBJ1-2 TRBV6-4 CASSDSIWAGEQGYTF TGTGCCAGCAGTGACTCGATATGGGCAGGGGAGCAGGGCTACACCTTC
TRBD1 - TRBJ2-7 TRBV18 CASSLGQGFLVEQYF TGTGCCAGCTCACTCGGACAGGGGTTTCTAGTCGAGCAGTACTTC
- - TRBJ2-2 TRBV3-1 CASSRRGASNTGELFF TGTGCCAGCAGCCGGAGGGGGGCTTCAAACACCGGGGAGCTGTTTTTT
TRBD1 once TRBJ2-4 TRBV4-1 CASSHPGTDSSEQYF TGCGCCAGCAGCCATCCCGGGACAGACTCTTCGGAGCAGTACTTC
- - TRBJ2-7 TRBV6-1 CVARGSTYEQYF TGTGTAGCCAGGGGTTCCACCTACGAGCAGTACTTC
- - TRBJ1-2 TRBV6-6 CASSYSNGVDGYTF TGTGCCAGCAGTTACTCGAATGGCGTGGATGGCTACACCTTC
- - TRBJ1-6 TRBV4-1 CASSQDRVGGYSPLHF TGCGCCAGCAGCCAAGATCGCGTAGGGGGTTATTCACCCCTCCACTTT
- - TRBJ2-1 TRBV10-3 CAISESQGPYNEQFF TGTGCCATCAGTGAATCACAGGGCCCCTACAATGAGCAGTTCTTC
TRBD2 once TRBJ2-5 TRBV12-5 CASGDGGGTQYF TGTGCTAGTGGCGATGGGGGGGGGACCCAGTACTTC
- - TRBJ2-7 TRBV20-1 CSGAGPGTYEQYF TGCAGTGGCGCCGGACCAGGTACCTACGAGCAGTACTTC
TRBD1 - TRBJ2-4 TRBV2 CASSKITGTGKNIQYF TGTGCCAGCAGTAAAATTACGGGGACAGGGAAAAACATTCAGTACTTC
- - TRBJ2-3 TRBV4-1 CASSLRSSEDTQYF TGCGCCAGCAGCCTTCGGTCTAGCGAGGATACGCAGTATTTT
- - TRBJ2-7 TRBV7-9 CASTNRVDVYEQYF TGTGCCAGCACCAATCGGGTGGATGTCTACGAGCAGTACTTC
- few TRBJ1-4 TRBV10-3 CAISESGEAEKLFF TGTGCCATCAGTGAGTCAGGCGAGGCTGAAAAACTGTTTTTT
TRBD2 - TRBJ2-7 TRBV28 CASGSGTRRSYEQYF TGTGCCAGCGGTTCGGGGACTAGAAGAAGCTACGAGCAGTACTTC
- - TRBJ2-1 TRBV20-1 CSARVQGKSYNEQFF TGCAGTGCTAGAGTTCAGGGGAAGTCCTACAATGAGCAGTTCTTC
- - TRBJ2-5 TRBV30 CAWSSVPRYQETQYF TGTGCCTGGAGCTCGGTACCGAGGTACCAAGAGACCCAGTACTTC
TRBD1 once TRBJ2-2 TRBV29-1 CSAGQANTGELFF TGCAGCGCCGGACAGGCGAACACCGGGGAGCTGTTTTTT
TRBD2 - TRBJ2-7 TRBV20-1 CSALGSGRAYEQYF TGCAGTGCTTTGGGAAGCGGGAGGGCCTACGAGCAGTACTTC
TRBD2 - TRBJ2-1 TRBV5-1 CASSQTSATYNEQFF TGCGCCAGCAGCCAGACTAGCGCGACCTACAATGAGCAGTTCTTC
- - TRBJ2-5 TRBV7-4 CASSLCWRPKETQYF TGTGCCAGCAGCTTATGCTGGAGACCTAAAGAGACCCAGTACTTC
- - TRBJ2-4 TRBV7-2 CASSLSAKNIQYF TGTGCCAGCAGCCTCAGCGCCAAAAACATTCAGTACTTC
- - TRBJ1-4 TRBV3-1 CASSQGLIEKLFF TGTGCCAGCAGCCAAGGCCTGATTGAAAAACTGTTTTTT
- few TRBJ2-1 TRBV4-2 CASSQDGAQNNEQFF TGTGCCAGCAGCCAAGATGGAGCACAGAACAATGAGCAGTTCTTC
- - TRBJ2-1 TRBV27 CASSLSRVDWRPMEQFF TGTGCCAGCAGTTTATCTAGGGTGGACTGGCGGCCTATGGAGCAGTTCTTC
- - TRBJ1-3 TRBV7-2 CASSLGTTAYSGNTIYF TGTGCCAGCAGCTTAGGGACAACAGCTTACTCTGGAAACACCATATATTTT
- once TRBJ1-2 TRBV2 CASSEATSLYGYTF TGTGCCAGCAGTGAAGCTACCTCTCTGTATGGCTACACCTTC
- - TRBJ2-1 TRBV3-1 CASSQDRAWHEQFF TGTGCCAGCAGCCAAGACCGGGCTTGGCATGAGCAGTTCTTC
TRBD2 - TRBJ2-1 TRBV29-1 CSGTSGSSYEQFF TGCAGCGGTACTAGCGGGAGTAGCTATGAGCAGTTCTTC
- - TRBJ1-4 TRBV6-5 CASRPPGTNEKLFF TGTGCCAGCAGGCCTCCCGGAACTAATGAAAAACTGTTTTTT
- - TRBJ1-2 TRBV5-1 CASTLDGNYGYTF TGCGCCAGCACCCTTGATGGAAACTATGGCTACACCTTC
TRBD1 - TRBJ2-5 TRBV10-3 CAIRLTGDEMETQYF TGTGCCATCAGGCTCACAGGGGACGAGATGGAGACCCAGTACTTC
- - TRBJ2-7 TRBV7-2 CASRRYHLGNTYEQYF TGTGCCAGCAGACGATATCACCTTGGAAACACCTACGAGCAGTACTTC
- - TRBJ1-2 TRBV5-1 CASSLEAGAFYGYTF TGCGCCAGCAGCTTGGAGGCAGGGGCCTTCTATGGCTACACCTTC
TRBD1 - TRBJ2-1 TRBV20-1 CSARPGQGAKNEQFF TGCAGTGCACGTCCGGGACAGGGAGCCAAGAATGAGCAGTTCTTC
TRBD2 few TRBJ2-1 TRBV29-1 CSVAKVRAGRNEQFF TGCAGCGTTGCAAAGGTGCGAGCGGGGCGTAATGAGCAGTTCTTC
TRBD2 - TRBJ2-1 TRBV6-1 CASSEKTSFYEQFF TGTGCCAGCAGTGAAAAGACTAGCTTCTATGAGCAGTTCTTC
- few TRBJ1-6 TRBV25-1 CASSATFPPLHF TGTGCCAGCAGTGCGACCTTTCCACCCCTCCACTTT